This T cell receptor beta chain was retrieved from a study of blood T cell repertoires in COVID-19. This CDR3 is built from 15 residues. The germline gives CDR1 SGDLS, CDR2 YYNGEE. V was trimmed by 0 bases and J by 1 base, leaving 9 bases between them. In the source study's methods: Scientists estimated how many nucleated cells there were by amplifying reference gene primers. The assay was immunoSEQ multiplex PCR, and TCRdb's table has in-frame clones only and misses some. V and J calls and clone size are as listed in that table; D and trimming were resolved from the DNA. The sample includes some 250,000 clones, 70% to 85% of them seen just once.

What was sequenced was peripheral blood. The receptor was derived from an elderly woman with acute or convalescent COVID-19. The gene calls are TRBV9 and TRBJ2-3; D call uncertain. The CDR3 loop reads CASSVEAARTDTQYF. CDR3 DNA sequence: TGTGCCAGCAGCGTAGAAGCAGCGCGCACAGATACGCAGTATTTT. The full variable domain, completed using reference TRBV9 and TRBJ2-3, is DSGVTQTPKHLITATGQRVTLRCSPRSGDLSVYWYQQSLDQGLQFLIQYYNGEERAKGNILERFSAQQFPDLHSELNLSSLELGDSALYFCASSVEAARTDTQYFGPGTRLTVL.